A selection of T cell receptor beta chains follows, all from one sample in a study of CXCR3-negative and CXCR3-positive naive CD8 T cells. Following a re-call of the 5' RACE reads, TCRdb has one entry per CDR3 protein and lacks DNA. The record lists approximately 88,000 distinct CDR3 sequences, of which the ten most abundant hold approximately 1.7%. Material: naive CXCR3- CD8+ T cells from blood. All receptors derive from a human donor in good health. Some clones in this sample may be carry-over from other donors' samples. CDR3s include the opening cysteine and the closing phenylalanine or tryptophan. Expanded clones are given a class, and other clones once, few, many or no size at all.

abundance: -
j_gene: TRBJ2-7
len: 16
v_gene: TRBV3-1
CDR3aa: CASNQENRDRQPEQYF

abundance: -
j_gene: TRBJ2-1
len: 13
v_gene: TRBV29-1
CDR3aa: CSVEGAAGNEQFF

abundance: -
j_gene: TRBJ1-2
len: 17
v_gene: TRBV4-1
CDR3aa: CASSQVVREAANYGYTF

abundance: -
j_gene: TRBJ2-5
len: 14
v_gene: TRBV29-1
CDR3aa: CSFGLRNLQETQYF

abundance: -
j_gene: TRBJ2-7
len: 14
v_gene: TRBV19
CDR3aa: CASSLASGIYEQYF

abundance: -
j_gene: TRBJ2-3
len: 16
v_gene: TRBV5-6
CDR3aa: CASSPGAVGTTDTQYF

abundance: -
j_gene: TRBJ2-1
len: 15
v_gene: TRBV29-1
CDR3aa: CSVSIPAEGLDEQFF

abundance: -
j_gene: TRBJ2-5
len: 13
v_gene: TRBV7-9
CDR3aa: CASTQGVRETQYF

abundance: -
j_gene: TRBJ2-3
len: 14
v_gene: TRBV12-3/TRBV12-4
CDR3aa: CASSSPRETDTQYF

abundance: -
j_gene: TRBJ2-1
len: 15
v_gene: TRBV4-1
CDR3aa: CASSLSGGGYNEQFF

abundance: -
j_gene: TRBJ2-1
len: 17
v_gene: TRBV5-4
CDR3aa: CASSWAPGGRSYNEQFF

abundance: -
j_gene: TRBJ1-4
len: 15
v_gene: TRBV2
CDR3aa: CASSDSGQFNEKLFF

abundance: -
j_gene: TRBJ1-2
len: 14
v_gene: TRBV7-9
CDR3aa: CASSWGQGVDGYTF

abundance: -
j_gene: TRBJ2-7
len: 15
v_gene: TRBV11-2
CDR3aa: CASSFVGTSADEQYF

abundance: -
j_gene: TRBJ2-7
len: 13
v_gene: TRBV20-1
CDR3aa: CSADLGNTYEQYF

abundance: -
j_gene: TRBJ1-1
len: 12
v_gene: TRBV28
CDR3aa: CASSPSNTEAFF

abundance: -
j_gene: TRBJ1-2
len: 13
v_gene: TRBV6-2/TRBV6-3
CDR3aa: CASSYYDREGYTF

abundance: -
j_gene: TRBJ2-6
len: 13
v_gene: TRBV19
CDR3aa: CASGGSGANVLTF

abundance: -
j_gene: TRBJ2-4
len: 15
v_gene: TRBV5-6
CDR3aa: CASSLEVAGTNIQYF

abundance: -
j_gene: TRBJ2-7
len: 15
v_gene: TRBV20-1
CDR3aa: CSARGLRTEIYEQYF

abundance: -
j_gene: TRBJ1-2
len: 12
v_gene: TRBV6-2/TRBV6-3
CDR3aa: CASSYQTTTYTF

abundance: -
j_gene: TRBJ2-1
len: 14
v_gene: TRBV29-1
CDR3aa: CSVGLAGGYNEQFF

abundance: -
j_gene: TRBJ2-7
len: 12
v_gene: TRBV2
CDR3aa: CASSRGGNEQYF

abundance: -
j_gene: TRBJ2-3
len: 16
v_gene: TRBV29-1
CDR3aa: CSVEGTVYFGTDTQYF

abundance: -
j_gene: TRBJ2-2
len: 15
v_gene: TRBV28
CDR3aa: CASSLLGFETGELFF

abundance: -
j_gene: TRBJ2-1
len: 16
v_gene: TRBV9
CDR3aa: CASSVRWRGPYNEQFF

abundance: -
j_gene: TRBJ2-2
len: 16
v_gene: TRBV3-1
CDR3aa: CASSPHGAGYTGELFF

abundance: -
j_gene: TRBJ2-1
len: 16
v_gene: TRBV28
CDR3aa: CASSRLEPAAYNEQFF

abundance: -
j_gene: TRBJ2-2
len: 23
v_gene: TRBV6-2/TRBV6-3
CDR3aa: CASSTRPGASGGRGRPNTGELFF

abundance: -
j_gene: TRBJ2-1
len: 13
v_gene: TRBV29-1
CDR3aa: CSVPLGSSNEQFF

abundance: medium-sized
j_gene: TRBJ2-7
len: 15
v_gene: TRBV6-2/TRBV6-3
CDR3aa: CASREQGAISYEQYF

abundance: -
j_gene: TRBJ2-5
len: 15
v_gene: TRBV7-3
CDR3aa: CASSSGLAAKETQYF

abundance: -
j_gene: TRBJ2-2
len: 14
v_gene: TRBV20-1
CDR3aa: CSARDGLDTGELFF

abundance: -
j_gene: TRBJ2-5
len: 15
v_gene: TRBV4-2
CDR3aa: CASSQERGLQETQYF

abundance: -
j_gene: TRBJ1-1
len: 13
v_gene: TRBV25-1
CDR3aa: CASSLDGPTGAFF

abundance: -
j_gene: TRBJ2-7
len: 14
v_gene: TRBV9
CDR3aa: CASSVADTSYEQYF

abundance: -
j_gene: TRBJ2-7
len: 17
v_gene: TRBV23-1
CDR3aa: CASSQSPNGGKLYEQYF

abundance: -
j_gene: TRBJ1-2
len: 19
v_gene: TRBV7-2
CDR3aa: CASSPFIRDSDVFDYGYTF

abundance: -
j_gene: TRBJ1-1
len: 13
v_gene: TRBV6-5
CDR3aa: CASRGGADTEVFF

abundance: -
j_gene: TRBJ2-7
len: 15
v_gene: TRBV6-1
CDR3aa: CASTEGLAGEYEQYF

abundance: -
j_gene: TRBJ2-2
len: 17
v_gene: TRBV20-1
CDR3aa: CSARVGILSANTGELFF